This T cell receptor beta chain is drawn from a study of T cell responses to AZD1222 COVID-19 vaccine. The study, taken as a whole, reports: Nearly half of spike-specific TCRs reportedly go after variant regions that carry no mutations. Just five to seven people given AZD1222 tested seropositive at baseline. The sample set comprised mostly white British donors with more females, and clonal diversity was possibly underestimated.

The CDR3 sequence is 13 residues long. The V gene end was trimmed by 3 bases and the J gene end by 8 bases; junction bases not matched to a gene: 6. Germline V gene data show CDR1 as ENHRY and CDR2 as SYGVKD. Method: immunoSEQ multiplex PCR; TCRdb's copy keeps in-frame clones and lacks some. This table holds approximately 110,000 clones, about 85% found once. With respect to this clone: The target antigen is unknown.

The sequencing used peripheral blood, collected on day 0 of AZD1222 vaccination. The chain links TRBV10-3 to TRBJ1-2; 7 bases align to TRBD1. This receptor was obtained from an adult in good health. CDR3 nucleotides: TGTGCCATCAGTGAAAGACAGGGAGAAGGCTACACCTTC. It translates to CAISERQGEGYTF.